The sequence of this T cell receptor beta chain was determined in a study of blood T cells in healthy people across ages. This clonotype was counted between two and nine times. The antigen is unknown. Study observations and caveats: The fall in TCR beta diversity per million T cells was roughly linear with age.

Primed by a sample-barcoded 5' primer and a J-beta primer mix, a second PCR proceeded for roughly 7 to 11 cycles. Individual samples furnished no less than 2.5 million CDR3-containing paired-end reads apiece. In TCRdb, the 5' RACE reads were re-called with MiXCR into one record per CDR3 protein. The sample shows more than 900,000 distinct CDR3 sequences, under 30% of them seen only once. These data also featured in a second study, about T cells of mothers and their children.

Sequencing was carried out using blood. This TCR derives from a girl aged 2 to 10 in good health.

The CDR3 nucleotides are TGCGCCAGCAGCTTTCGTCTAAACCAAGATACGCAGTATTTT. It is translated as CASSFRLNQDTQYF. The J gene is TRBJ2-3, the V gene TRBV5-1, with D uncertain. V lost 2 bases and J lost 5, with 12 bases in between. Germline CDR1 is SGHRS and CDR2 is YFSETQ. This CDR3 has 14 amino acids.